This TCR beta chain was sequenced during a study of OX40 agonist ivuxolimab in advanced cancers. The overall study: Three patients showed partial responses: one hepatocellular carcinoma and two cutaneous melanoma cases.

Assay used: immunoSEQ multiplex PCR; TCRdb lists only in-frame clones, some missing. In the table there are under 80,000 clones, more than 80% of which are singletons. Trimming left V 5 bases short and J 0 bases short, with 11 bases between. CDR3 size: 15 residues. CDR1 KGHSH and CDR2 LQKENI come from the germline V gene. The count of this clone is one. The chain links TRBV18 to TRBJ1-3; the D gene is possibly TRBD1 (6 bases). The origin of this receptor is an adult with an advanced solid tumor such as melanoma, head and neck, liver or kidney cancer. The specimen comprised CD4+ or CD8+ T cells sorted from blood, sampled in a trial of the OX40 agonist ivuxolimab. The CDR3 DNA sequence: TGTGCCAGCTCAACCGGACAGAGCTCTGGAAACACCATATATTTT. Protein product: CASSTGQSSGNTIYF. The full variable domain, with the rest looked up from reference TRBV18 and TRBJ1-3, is NAGVMQNPRHLVRRRGQEARLRCSPMKGHSHVYWYRQLPEEGLKFMVYLQKENIIDESGMPKERFSAEFPKEGPSILRIQQVVRGDSAAYFCASSTGQSSGNTIYFGEGSWLTVV.